The 22 T cell receptor beta chains presented below share a single source sample, sequenced in a study of T cell repertoires in cytomegalovirus infection. One entry per CDR3 protein results from TCRdb running MiXCR on the reads. The table lists 450,000 to 600,000 distinct CDR3 sequences, about 10% of them singletons, with roughly a tenth in the top ten. The sequencing input was PBMCs. These receptors originate from a human donor in good health (CMV status not recorded). Some clones in this sample may be carry-over from other donors' samples.

The genes are TRBV7-9 and TRBJ2-7, with 7 bases matching TRBD2. V gave up 4 bases and J gave up 8 bases; unmatched junction bases: 5. This CDR3 is 12 amino acids long. The V gene's germline CDR1 is SEHNR and CDR2 FQNEAQ (reference sequence). The CDR3 region has the DNA TGTGCCAGCAGCTCGACCGGGGGGAAGCAGTACTTC. Its protein is CASSSTGGKQYF.

This clonotype was observed at least ten times. This chain joins TRBV7-6 and TRBJ1-3, with D possibly TRBD1 on 5 matching bases. Trimming left V 6 bases short and J 7 bases short, with 22 bases between. Germline CDR1 SGHVS, CDR2 FNYEAQ. This CDR3 contains 16 residues. CDR3 coding DNA: TGTGCCAGCAGTTCCCCGGGACGGGAGGTTGGGAACACCATATATTTT. Its protein product is CASSSPGREVGNTIYF.

This rearrangement joins TRBV5-1 to TRBJ2-5, with 12 bases lining up with TRBD2. Germline loops: CDR1 SGHRS, CDR2 YFSETQ. The CDR3 is 17 residues long. J was trimmed by 4 bases and V by 0 bases; bases with no gene match: 7. CDR3 bases: TGCGCCAGCAGCTTGGTTCTAGCGGGAGGGCCGGGAGAGACCCAGTACTTC. It is translated as CASSLVLAGGPGETQYF.

Many counts were recorded for this clonotype. The rearrangement uses TRBV7-9 and TRBJ2-7, with D possibly matching TRBD2 (6 bases). The germline CDR1 and CDR2 sequences are SEHNR and FQNEAQ (reference sequence). V dropped 5 bases and J dropped 0 bases, with 11 bases sitting between them. The CDR3 has 14 residues. Here the CDR3 reads CASSPPGSSYEQYF. DNA for the CDR3: TGTGCCAGCAGCCCCCCCGGGAGCTCCTACGAGCAGTACTTC.

This clonotype has more than one count but fewer than ten. The V call is TRBV28, the J call TRBJ2-3; 14 bases are shared with TRBD2. Trimming removed 1 base from V and 3 bases from J; junction bases left unmatched: 3. This CDR3 has 17 amino acids. Germline values: CDR1 MDHEN, CDR2 SYDVKM. The CDR3 DNA reads TGTGCCAGCAGTTTATTGGGACTAGCGGGAGTAACAGATACGCAGTATTTT. This sequence encodes CASSLLGLAGVTDTQYF.

This clonotype was detected a few times. The chain carries TRBV19 and TRBJ2-3; D is possibly TRBD2 (5 bases). V was pared by 7 bases and J by 0 bases, with 11 bases between. There are 14 residues in the CDR3. Germline V gene sequence: CDR1 LNHDA, CDR2 SQIVND (reference sequence). In DNA, the CDR3 is TGTGCCAGTACCCCGGAGGTGAGCACAGATACGCAGTATTTT. Translating it yields CASTPEVSTDTQYF. The variable domain in full, with the rest retrieved from reference TRBV19 and TRBJ2-3, is DGGITQSPKYLFRKEGQNVTLSCEQNLNHDAMYWYRQDPGQGLRLIYYSQIVNDFQKGDIAEGYSVSREKKESFPLTVTSAQKNPTAFYLCASTPEVSTDTQYFGPGTRLTVL.

In its sample, this clonotype was seen many times. J is TRBJ2-1 and V is TRBV7-9; D possibly corresponds to TRBD2 (6 bases). CDR1 SEHNR and CDR2 FQNEAQ come from the germline V gene (reference sequence). V shed 5 bases and J shed 2 bases, with 16 bases lying between them. The CDR3 totals 16 residues. This CDR3 reads CASSRRTGGPYNEQFF. In DNA form, the CDR3 reads TGTGCCAGCAGCAGAAGAACTGGAGGGCCCTACAATGAGCAGTTCTTC.

There are many counts of this clonotype. The chain has TRBV7-9 and TRBJ2-2; D remains unclear. Germline loops: CDR1 SEHNR, CDR2 FQNEAQ (reference sequence). Trimming shortened V by 4 bases and J by 0 bases, and 3 bases separated the two germline ends. This CDR3 is 13 amino acids long. The CDR3: CASSWANTGELFF. CDR3 sequence (DNA): TGTGCCAGCAGCTGGGCGAACACCGGGGAGCTGTTTTTT.

This clonotype has ten or more counts. V usage is TRBV19 and J usage is TRBJ1-1, with a tentative D call TRBD1 (5 bases). V was cut by 3 bases and J by 4 bases, with 21 bases left in between. This CDR3 is built from 17 residues. CDR1 is LNHDA, CDR2 SQIVND, per germline (reference sequence). In nucleotides, the CDR3 is TGTGCCAGTAGTATTTCGGCACACTCGGCGGGGGGCACTGAAGCTTTCTTT. Protein sequence: CASSISAHSAGGTEAFF.

In this sample, this clonotype turned up many times. The V call is TRBV25-1, the J call TRBJ1-3; 7 bases line up with TRBD1. Germline CDR1 MGHDK, CDR2 SYGVNS. CDR3 size: 15 residues. The ends lost 2 bases at V and 2 bases at J; junction bases unmatched: 3. DNA of the CDR3: TGTGCCAGCAGTGAACCAGGGGGAGCTGGAAACACCATATATTTT. Translated, it gives CASSEPGGAGNTIYF.

The chain has TRBV19 and TRBJ1-1; 8 nucleotides line up with TRBD1. The germline gives CDR1 LNHDA, CDR2 SQIVND (reference sequence). V was clipped by 8 bases and J by 6 bases; unmatched bases: 8. The CDR3 spans 13 residues. CDR3 residues: CASGDRGDAEAFF. In DNA, the CDR3 is TGTGCCAGTGGAGACAGGGGTGACGCTGAAGCTTTCTTT.

A few counts support this clonotype. The V call is TRBV5-1, the J call TRBJ2-2; 8 bases fit TRBD2. CDR1 is SGHRS, CDR2 YFSETQ, per germline. This CDR3 spans 14 amino acids. Trimming removed 9 bases from V and 7 bases from J; junction bases left unmatched: 11. The CDR3 region has the DNA TGCGCCACCAGTAGCGGGATAAACTACGGGGAGCTGTTTTTT. It codes for CATSSGINYGELFF.

The sample holds many counts of this clonotype. The genes are TRBV7-2 and TRBJ1-4; D is unresolved. Germline V gene sequence: CDR1 SGHTA, CDR2 FQGNSA. Trimming shortened V by 2 bases and J by 5 bases, and 6 bases separated the two germline ends. The CDR3 totals 13 residues. In DNA form, the CDR3 reads TGTGCCAGCAGCTTATGGGAGAATGAAAAACTGTTTTTT. Its translation: CASSLWENEKLFF. Complete variable domain (other parts from reference TRBV7-2 and TRBJ1-4): GAGVSQSPSNKVTEKGKDVELRCDPISGHTALYWYRQSLGQGLEFLIYFQGNSAPDKSGLPSDRFSAERTGGSVSTLTIQRTQQEDSAVYLCASSLWENEKLFFGSGTQLSVL.

V is TRBV20-1 and J is TRBJ2-3, with 8 bases that match TRBD2. V shed 5 bases and J 0 bases; nucleotides not matched to a gene: 7. The CDR3 extends over 15 amino acids. From germline, CDR1 is DFQATT and CDR2 SNEGSKA (reference sequence). DNA of the CDR3: TGCAGTGCTCCATCGGGAGGGGCTAGCACAGATACGCAGTATTTT. Translation gives CSAPSGGASTDTQYF.

The table lists this clonotype with many counts. V gene TRBV13 combines with J gene TRBJ1-1; the D is unclear. Germline CDR1 reads PRHDT; CDR2 reads FYEKMQ (reference sequence). The CDR3 length is 13 residues. V dropped 5 bases and J dropped 0 bases, with 7 bases sitting between them. CDR3 DNA: TGTGCCAGCAGCACTTACTTGAACACTGAAGCTTTCTTT. As protein: CASSTYLNTEAFF.

V usage is TRBV5-4 and J usage is TRBJ2-7; 7 bases are shared with TRBD1. V lost 5 bases to trimming and J lost 4 bases; unmatched junction nucleotides: 9. CDR1 is SGHNT and CDR2 is YYREEE in the germline V gene (reference sequence). There are 14 residues in the CDR3. Written as DNA, the CDR3 is TGTGCCAGCAGTAAGCCGGGACAGTCATACGAGCAGTACTTC. Its translation: CASSKPGQSYEQYF.

This clonotype was observed many times. This chain connects TRBV12-3 or TRBV12-4 to TRBJ1-5, with TRBD1 as a possible D gene (6 bases). Trimming cost V 7 bases and J 5 bases, with 18 bases left between them. The CDR3 runs to 15 residues. The CDR3 spells CASTPSRGEDQPQHF. The CDR3 DNA reads as TGTGCCAGCACCCCTTCCAGGGGAGAAGATCAGCCCCAGCATTTT.

In this sample, this clonotype turned up many times. The rearrangement joins TRBV19 to TRBJ1-5; TRBD1 agrees at 7 bases. CDR1 is LNHDA and CDR2 is SQIVND in the germline V gene (reference sequence). The CDR3 runs to 18 residues. Losses at the gene ends were 1 base for V and 0 bases for J; bases not matched to a gene: 9. Here the CDR3 reads CASSIAGVRGTSNQPQHF. The CDR3 DNA reads as TGTGCCAGTAGTATAGCGGGGGTCAGGGGGACTAGCAATCAGCCCCAGCATTTT. Filled out from reference TRBV19 and TRBJ1-5, the complete variable domain reads DGGITQSPKYLFRKEGQNVTLSCEQNLNHDAMYWYRQDPGQGLRLIYYSQIVNDFQKGDIAEGYSVSREKKESFPLTVTSAQKNPTAFYLCASSIAGVRGTSNQPQHFGDGTRLSIL.

This clonotype was detected only a few times. V and J are TRBV12-5 and TRBJ2-2; 13 nucleotides match TRBD2. Per germline, CDR1 LGHNT and CDR2 FRNRAP. Germline trimming cut 7 bases from V and 1 base from J; bases unmatched to any gene: 15. This CDR3 is built from 20 residues. For the CDR3, the DNA is TGTGCTAGTGCCAAACACGGGACTAGCGGGACGACGCTGAACACCGGGGAGCTGTTTTTT. It translates to CASAKHGTSGTTLNTGELFF.

This clonotype was observed many times. The J gene is TRBJ2-1, the V gene TRBV7-3, with TRBD2 matching 14 bases. V dropped 5 bases and J dropped 6; count of bases not matched to a gene: 6. The CDR3 covers 16 residues. Germline assignment: CDR1 SGHTA and CDR2 FQGTGA. In DNA form, the CDR3 reads TGTGCCAGCAGCCTCGGGACTAGCGGGAGTTTCAATGAGCAGTTCTTC. It translates to CASSLGTSGSFNEQFF.

Ten or more counts support this clonotype. The chain combines TRBV7-8 with TRBJ2-7; no clear D gene. Trimming removed 1 base at V and 5 bases at J, with 15 bases between. Germline values: CDR1 SGHVS, CDR2 FQNEAQ. The CDR3 is made up of 15 amino acids. CDR3 residues: CASSLVIGSLHEQYF. The DNA for the CDR3 is TGTGCCAGCAGCTTAGTCATCGGCAGTCTCCACGAGCAGTACTTC. Variable domain in full (rest from reference TRBV7-8 and TRBJ2-7): GAGVSQSPRYKVAKRGQDVALRCDPISGHVSLFWYQQALGQGPEFLTYFQNEAQLDKSGLPSDRFFAERPEGSVSTLKIQRTQQEDSAVYLCASSLVIGSLHEQYFGPGTRLTVT.

This clonotype was detected a few times. The chain combines TRBV12-3 or TRBV12-4 with TRBJ2-7; D may correspond to TRBD1 or TRBD2 (5 bases each). V was shortened by 6 bases and J by 4 bases, with 13 bases between the two germline ends. The CDR3 runs 13 residues. The CDR3 reads CASSQGGEYEQYF. The CDR3 DNA reads TGTGCCAGCAGCCAGGGTGGGGAGTACGAGCAGTACTTC.